Listed below are T cell receptor beta chains from one sample, sequenced in a study of blood T cell repertoires in COVID-19. Sequencing used immunoSEQ multiplex PCR; TCRdb keeps in-frame clones, though not all of them. The sample carries under 250,000 clones, 80% to 90% recorded once. What was sequenced was peripheral blood. The receptors here all came from a man aged 55-75 years with acute or convalescent COVID-19. The CDR3 runs from the conserved cysteine through the conserved F or W. The D gene is left open where the match is weak. Expanded clones get a size class; other rows say once, few or many, or leave the size out.

j_call	clone_size	d_call	v_call	cdr3_aa	cdr3_nt
TRBJ1-2	.	TRBD1	TRBV19	CASAPDRANYGYTF	TGTGCCAGTGCCCCGGACAGGGCTAACTATGGCTACACCTTC
TRBJ1-4	.	TRBD1	TRBV12-3/TRBV12-4	CASSQGGMRKLFF	TGTGCCAGCAGTCAGGGGGGAATGAGGAAACTGTTTTTT
TRBJ2-2	.	TRBD1	TRBV19	CASLAGQGIPGELFF	TGTGCCAGTCTCGCGGGACAGGGCATTCCGGGGGAGCTGTTTTTT
TRBJ2-1	.	TRBD2	TRBV6-5	CASRGIEREWWFF	TGTGCCAGCAGGGGAATCGAGCGGGAATGGTGGTTCTTC
TRBJ1-2	once	TRBD1	TRBV28	CASSPGQGNYGYTF	TGTGCCAGCAGTCCCGGACAGGGAAACTATGGCTACACCTTC
TRBJ2-1	.	.	TRBV7-2	CASSLPQYNEQFF	TGTGCCAGCAGCTTACCCCAATACAATGAGCAGTTCTTC
TRBJ2-1	.	TRBD2	TRBV18	CASSSSGTSGSNEQFF	TGTGCCAGCTCATCCTCCGGGACTAGCGGGAGCAATGAGCAGTTCTTC
TRBJ1-5	once	.	TRBV19	CASSSIFGSQHF	TGTGCCAGTAGCTCCATTTTTGGCTCCCAGCATTTT
TRBJ2-3	.	TRBD1	TRBV6-1	CASSDGRGTDTQYF	TGTGCCAGCAGTGATGGCAGGGGGACAGATACGCAGTATTTT
TRBJ1-1	once	TRBD1	TRBV28	CASSPTGDWTEAFF	TGTGCCAGCAGTCCCACAGGGGATTGGACTGAAGCTTTCTTT
TRBJ2-3	.	TRBD1	TRBV12-5	CASGLGGQGGWITQYF	TGTGCTAGTGGTTTGGGGGGACAGGGAGGATGGATTACGCAGTATTTT
TRBJ1-1	.	.	TRBV6-2/TRBV6-3	CASSYSTLNTEAFF	TGTGCCAGCAGTTACTCGACACTCAACACTGAAGCTTTCTTT
TRBJ1-3	once	TRBD1	TRBV9	CASSVYPGTGPGNTIYF	TGTGCCAGCAGCGTTTATCCCGGGACAGGGCCTGGAAACACCATATATTTT
TRBJ2-2	few	TRBD1	TRBV4-2	CASSQDRDREKTGELFF	TGTGCCAGCAGCCAAGACCGGGACAGGGAGAAGACCGGGGAGCTGTTTTTT
TRBJ2-7	.	TRBD2	TRBV3-1/TRBV3-2	CASSRPLAGVCEQYF	TGTGCCAGCAGTCGACCACTAGCGGGAGTCTGCGAGCAGTACTTC
TRBJ2-1	few	.	TRBV4-1	CASSQGNSAWYNEQFF	TGCGCCAGCAGCCAAGGTAATAGTGCATGGTACAATGAGCAGTTCTTC
TRBJ2-1	.	.	TRBV7-3	CASSLTGQSYNEQFF	TGTGCCAGCAGCTTAACGGGGCAGTCCTACAATGAGCAGTTCTTC
TRBJ1-1	.	TRBD1	TRBV30	CAWTRQGNTEAFF	TGTGCCTGGACGCGACAGGGTAATACTGAAGCTTTCTTT
TRBJ1-2	.	.	TRBV13	CASSPRAYGYTF	TGTGCCAGCAGCCCGCGGGCCTATGGCTACACCTTC
TRBJ2-7	.	.	TRBV16	CASSRRSSYEQYF	TGTGCCAGCAGCCGGAGAAGCTCCTACGAGCAGTACTTC
TRBJ2-5	.	TRBD1	TRBV5-4	CASSPGTGARETQYF	TGTGCCAGCAGCCCCGGGACAGGGGCTAGGGAGACCCAGTACTTC
TRBJ2-7	few	.	TRBV18	CASSSASSYEQYF	TGTGCCAGCTCATCAGCTAGCTCCTACGAGCAGTACTTC
TRBJ2-7	.	TRBD2	TRBV4-3	CASSLAGGGTYEQYF	TGCGCCAGCAGCCTAGCGGGAGGGGGAACCTACGAGCAGTACTTC
TRBJ2-3	.	TRBD2	TRBV5-4	CASSRALAGVTDTQYF	TGTGCCAGCAGCCGAGCACTAGCGGGTGTCACAGATACGCAGTATTTT
TRBJ1-5	few	TRBD1	TRBV29-1	CSVAGGGGNQPQHF	TGCAGCGTTGCAGGGGGTGGGGGCAATCAGCCCCAGCATTTT
TRBJ1-4	.	TRBD1	TRBV7-9	CASSFGTGNEKLFF	TGTGCCAGCAGCTTTGGGACAGGGAATGAAAAACTGTTTTTT
TRBJ2-3	.	TRBD2	TRBV6-5	CASRLGGPVTDTQYF	TGTGCCAGCCGCCTGGGAGGGCCTGTCACAGATACGCAGTATTTT
TRBJ2-7	.	TRBD1	TRBV10-3	CAISERVGQIYEQYF	TGTGCCATCAGTGAGAGGGTGGGACAGATCTACGAGCAGTACTTC
TRBJ2-5	.	.	TRBV13	CASSRPVGGETQYF	TGTGCCAGCAGCCGACCAGTGGGGGGAGAGACCCAGTACTTC
TRBJ2-3	few	TRBD1	TRBV27	CASSPSGTGRDTQYF	TGTGCCAGCAGCCCATCGGGGACAGGGAGAGATACGCAGTATTTT
TRBJ2-3	few	TRBD2	TRBV19	CASSIRTSGADTQYF	TGTGCCAGTAGTATAAGGACTAGTGGGGCGGATACGCAGTATTTT
TRBJ1-1	.	TRBD1	TRBV28	CASSTGQGANEAFF	TGTGCCAGCAGTACAGGACAGGGGGCCAATGAAGCTTTCTTT
TRBJ2-2	.	.	TRBV9	CASSVGGHNTGELFF	TGTGCCAGCAGCGTAGGGGGACACAACACCGGGGAGCTGTTTTTT
TRBJ2-1	few	TRBD2	TRBV29-1	CSAEVGLAENEQFF	TGCAGCGCCGAGGTGGGACTAGCGGAAAATGAGCAGTTCTTC
TRBJ1-5	.	TRBD1	TRBV19	CASIGDRGYNQPQHF	TGTGCCAGTATCGGGGACAGGGGATACAATCAGCCCCAGCATTTT
TRBJ2-1	.	TRBD2	TRBV18	CASSPPSGREVEQFF	TGTGCCAGCTCACCGCCTAGCGGGAGAGAAGTTGAGCAGTTCTTC
TRBJ1-4	.	.	TRBV12-1	CASSSRPNRGQSEKLFF	TGTGCCAGCAGCTCAAGACCTAACAGGGGGCAGAGTGAAAAACTGTTTTTT
TRBJ2-1	.	.	TRBV9	CASSIESSSYNEQFF	TGTGCCAGCAGCATCGAATCGAGCTCCTACAATGAGCAGTTCTTC
TRBJ1-1	.	TRBD1	TRBV2	CASSSDRVTEAFF	TGTGCCAGCAGTAGCGACAGGGTCACTGAAGCTTTCTTT
TRBJ1-2	.	TRBD1	TRBV6-4	CASSPDRDRGYTF	TGTGCCAGCAGCCCAGACAGGGACCGTGGCTACACCTTC